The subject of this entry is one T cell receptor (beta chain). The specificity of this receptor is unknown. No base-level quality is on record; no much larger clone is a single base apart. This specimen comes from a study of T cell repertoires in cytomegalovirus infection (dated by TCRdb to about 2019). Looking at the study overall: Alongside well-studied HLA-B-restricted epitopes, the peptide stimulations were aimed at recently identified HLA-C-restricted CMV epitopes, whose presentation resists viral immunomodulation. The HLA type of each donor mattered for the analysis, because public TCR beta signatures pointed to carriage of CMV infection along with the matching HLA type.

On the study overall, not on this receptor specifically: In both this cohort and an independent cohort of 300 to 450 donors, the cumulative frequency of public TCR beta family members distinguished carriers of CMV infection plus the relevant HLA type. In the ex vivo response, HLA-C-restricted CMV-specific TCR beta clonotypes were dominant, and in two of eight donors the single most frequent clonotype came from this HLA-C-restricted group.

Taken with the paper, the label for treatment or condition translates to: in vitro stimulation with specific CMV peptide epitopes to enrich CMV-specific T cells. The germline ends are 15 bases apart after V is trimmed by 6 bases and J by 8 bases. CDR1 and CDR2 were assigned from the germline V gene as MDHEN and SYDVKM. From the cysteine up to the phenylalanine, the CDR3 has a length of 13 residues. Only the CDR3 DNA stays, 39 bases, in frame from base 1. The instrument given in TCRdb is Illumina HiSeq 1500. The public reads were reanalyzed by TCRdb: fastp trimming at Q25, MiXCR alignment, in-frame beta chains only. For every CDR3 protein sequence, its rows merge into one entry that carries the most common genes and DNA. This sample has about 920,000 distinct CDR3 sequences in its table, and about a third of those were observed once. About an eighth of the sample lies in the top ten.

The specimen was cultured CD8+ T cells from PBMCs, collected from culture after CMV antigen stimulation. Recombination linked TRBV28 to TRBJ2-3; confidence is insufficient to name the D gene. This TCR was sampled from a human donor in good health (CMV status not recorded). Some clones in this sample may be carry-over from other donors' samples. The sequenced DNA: TGTGCCAGCAGCTCCTCCTTGGGAACTACGCAGTATTTT. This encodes CASSSSLGTTQYF. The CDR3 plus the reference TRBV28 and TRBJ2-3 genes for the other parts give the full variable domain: DVKVTQSSRYLVKRTGEKVFLECVQDMDHENMFWYRQDPGLGLRLIYFSYDVKMKEKGDIPEGYSVSREKKERFSLILESASTNQTSMYLCASSSSLGTTQYFGPGTRLTVL.